The 12 T cell receptor beta chains listed next were all sequenced from one sample in a study of T cell repertoires in cytomegalovirus infection. TCRdb independently ran MiXCR on the reads; one entry per CDR3 protein. Of about 740,000 distinct CDR3 sequences listed, approximately 40% are singletons. The sequencing sample was made of PBMCs. The receptors were gathered from a human donor in good health (CMV status not recorded). Some clones in this sample may be carry-over from other donors' samples.

The chain uses TRBV27 and TRBJ2-7; 12 bases are shared with TRBD1. The germline V gene encodes CDR1 MNHEY and CDR2 SMNVEV (reference sequence). The CDR3 has 18 amino acids. Trimming at V came to 2 bases and at J to 0 bases, leaving 8 bases not matched to a gene. The CDR3 DNA is TGTGCCAGCAGTTTAGGGCTCGGGGGACAGGGGGCCTCCTACGAGCAGTACTTC. It codes for CASSLGLGGQGASYEQYF.

This clonotype occurred a few times. The gene calls are TRBV28 and TRBJ1-1; TRBD1 matches at 8 bases. The germline gives CDR1 MDHEN, CDR2 SYDVKM. CDR3 length equals 14 residues. J lost 3 bases, V lost 7 bases, and 7 bases had no gene match. CDR3 sequence (DNA): TGTGCCAGCACGCCGACAGGGGTTGACACTGAAGCTTTCTTT. Translating it yields CASTPTGVDTEAFF.

This chain links TRBV20-1 with TRBJ1-1, with 10 bases fitting TRBD1. The ends lost 0 bases at V and 10 bases at J; junction bases unmatched: 8. CDR1 and CDR2 (germline): DFQATT, SNEGSKA (reference sequence). The CDR3 has 14 residues. CDR3 sequence reads: CSARDLGQGVGAFF. The CDR3 DNA is TGCAGTGCTAGAGATCTCGGACAGGGGGTCGGAGCTTTCTTT.

The chain is built from TRBV6-5 and TRBJ1-1; the D gene is possibly TRBD1 (5 bases). CDR1 MNHEY and CDR2 SVGAGI come from the germline V gene. CDR3 length: 11 amino acids. The V gene lost 10 bases and the J gene lost 6 bases, with 12 bases spanning the gap. CDR3 DNA sequence: TGTGCCACGTTCAGGGTACCTGAAGCTTTCTTT. Its protein is CATFRVPEAFF.

The chain links TRBV19 to TRBJ1-5, with D unresolved. Deletions cut 0 bases from V and 3 bases from J, with 9 bases between. The CDR3 is 15 residues long. Germline loops: CDR1 LNHDA, CDR2 SQIVND (reference sequence). The CDR3 DNA reads TGTGCCAGTAGTATAGAAGGAGACTTCAATCAGCCCCAGCATTTT. Its translation: CASSIEGDFNQPQHF.

This clonotype was detected only a few times. The V call is TRBV6-5, the J call TRBJ1-1; D unclear. The CDR3 has 14 amino acids. Trimming stripped 3 bases from V and 4 bases from J, with 12 bases between. Germline lookup yields CDR1 MNHEY and CDR2 SVGAGI. The CDR3 sequence is CASSYRGSGTEAFF. The CDR3 region has the DNA TGTGCCAGCAGTTATCGAGGGAGCGGCACTGAAGCTTTCTTT.

This clonotype was recorded a few times. The chain links TRBV7-6 to TRBJ2-3; weak D call: TRBD1 (7 bases). CDR1 is SGHVS and CDR2 is FNYEAQ in the germline V gene. Trimming shortened V by 1 base and J by 6 bases, and 17 bases separated the two germline ends. There are 16 residues in the CDR3. The CDR3 DNA reads TGTGCCAGCAGCTTAGGCCGTTCCAGGGGGGCCGATACGCAGTATTTT. It translates to CASSLGRSRGADTQYF.

This clonotype came up a few times. The J gene is TRBJ1-2, the V gene TRBV27, with D possibly matching TRBD1 (5 bases). The germline gives CDR1 MNHEY, CDR2 SMNVEV (reference sequence). V lost 6 bases and J lost 4, with 12 bases in between. The CDR3 runs to 13 residues. The CDR3 loop reads CASRRTGTYGYTF. DNA of the CDR3: TGTGCCAGCAGGAGAACAGGCACCTATGGCTACACCTTC.

V gene TRBV19 combines with J gene TRBJ1-1; D not certain. The germline V and J ends were trimmed by 3 bases and 4 bases, with 9 bases remaining between them. The CDR3 totals 13 residues. Germline lookup yields CDR1 LNHDA and CDR2 SQIVND (reference sequence). This CDR3 reads CASSMTPSTEAFF. Here the CDR3 DNA reads TGTGCCAGTAGTATGACACCCTCCACTGAAGCTTTCTTT.

This clonotype came up once. A read error may account for a junction end that differs from germline. The CDR3 nucleotides read TGTTCCAGCAGTTTAGCCCAGGCCCCCAACTACGAGCAGTACTTC. As protein: CSSSLAQAPNYEQYF. This rearrangement joins TRBV28 to TRBJ2-7; D is undetermined. There are 15 residues in the CDR3. Per the germline V gene, CDR1 is MDHEN and CDR2 is SYDVKM.

This clonotype was detected once. This chain uses TRBV19 with TRBJ2-3, with a weak D call TRBD2 (5 bases). The ends were cut back, 9 bases at V and 4 bases at J, with 14 bases in the middle. Germline V gene data show CDR1 as LNHDA and CDR2 as SQIVND (reference sequence). This CDR3 comprises 13 residues. This chain's CDR3 is CARRRSGPDTQYF. The DNA for the CDR3 is TGTGCCAGGAGGAGGAGCGGCCCAGATACGCAGTATTTT.

This clonotype was counted a few times. The chain employs TRBV7-9 and TRBJ2-5; D not resolved. Deletions cut 4 bases from V and 1 base from J, with 10 bases between. CDR1 SEHNR and CDR2 FQNEAQ come from the germline V gene (reference sequence). CDR3 length equals 14 residues. This CDR3 is CASSSSATQETQYF. In DNA, the CDR3 is TGTGCCAGCAGCTCCTCAGCCACCCAAGAGACCCAGTACTTC.